The entry that follows covers one TCR beta chain sequence. The count of this clonotype is one. It has no known antigen specificity. No much larger clonotype is one base removed from it; base qualities were not supplied. A solitary read yields weak support. This sample is part of a study of CD8+CD57+ T cells in acquired aplastic anemia (dated by TCRdb to 2017 to 2018). Regarding the research as a whole: DNA extracted from sorted CD4+ and CD8+ cells had a mean of roughly 3.3 ug, with a range of 0.2 to 27.4 ug.

Paper-wide results and their limitations: Patients and healthy controls showed no significant difference in CD8+ Simpson's diversity (P=0.060). Although twenty-nine CD8+ CDR3 sequences were shared by patients and controls, these sequences appeared highly expressed in patients and within the immunodominant clones of patients.

Genomic DNA served as template for TCR beta VDJ combination and CDR3 sequence profiling. TCR repertoire sequencing was run on an Illumina HiSeq 2000. As for the authors' bioinformatics: Repertoire assessment relied on Simpson's diversity index, CDR3 size and DJ length profiles, and TRBV/TRBJ rearrangement plots. The most abundant DNA sequence in the deep sequencing data was defined as the immunodominant clone. CDR3 amino acid sequences were screened for sharing across subjects and compared with published repertoires and the VDJdb database. Clones were called with MiXCR by TCRdb after fastp trimmed the public reads at Q25, and only in-frame beta chains were retained. A single entry per CDR3 protein holds the most common genes and DNA from its merged rows. V and J calls and clone size were set by TCRdb, not the authors. This sample lists approximately 200,000 distinct CDR3 sequences; 55% to 70% were detected once. The ten top clones hold about 43% of the sample.

TCR repertoires of sorted CD4+ and CD8+ blood T cells from severe aplastic anemia patients and healthy subjects were deep-sequenced in the study. Ficoll-Paque density gradient centrifugation was used to isolate peripheral blood mononuclear cells. Before DNA was extracted, CD4+ and CD8+ T cells were sorted using either FACS or magnetic beads. Via the germline V gene, CDR1 is SQVTM and CDR2 ANQGSEA. V loses 3 bases, J loses 2 bases, and the germline ends lie 10 bases apart. The CDR3 covers 13 residues, taking in both the cysteine and the phenylalanine. The kept DNA is CDR3 alone, 39 bases in frame from the first base.

The sequence derives from a human donor with severe aplastic anemia or a healthy control (not recorded which). Recombination linked TRBV29-1 to TRBJ1-2, with TRBD1 tentatively as D gene (6 bases match). Sequencing was carried out using sorted CD4+, CD8+, or CD8+CD57+ T cells (not recorded which) from PBMCs. The nucleotides read TGCAGCGTTGACGGACAGCCCAACTATGGCTACACCTTC. Protein translation: CSVDGQPNYGYTF.